This TCR beta chain was recorded in a study of T cell changes during pregnancy in multiple sclerosis. Repertoires were generated with immunoSEQ multiplex PCR, while TCRdb's copy carries only in-frame clones and drops some. The sample has around 37,000 clones, 91% seen once. Trimming cost V 0 bases and J 8 bases, with 13 bases left between them. The CDR3 covers 14 residues. In germline, CDR1 is GTSNPN, CDR2 SVGIG (reference sequence). V and J are TRBV30 and TRBJ1-4, with D possibly being TRBD1 (6 bases). The clonotype was recovered from a female donor with multiple sclerosis, enrolled in a pregnancy study. Sample: CD8+ T cells from peripheral blood mononuclear cells, taken in the second trimester of pregnancy. The CDR3, as DNA: TGTGCCTGGAGTGTAGCCAGGGGATACGAAAAACTGTTTTTT. This translates into CAWSVARGYEKLFF.